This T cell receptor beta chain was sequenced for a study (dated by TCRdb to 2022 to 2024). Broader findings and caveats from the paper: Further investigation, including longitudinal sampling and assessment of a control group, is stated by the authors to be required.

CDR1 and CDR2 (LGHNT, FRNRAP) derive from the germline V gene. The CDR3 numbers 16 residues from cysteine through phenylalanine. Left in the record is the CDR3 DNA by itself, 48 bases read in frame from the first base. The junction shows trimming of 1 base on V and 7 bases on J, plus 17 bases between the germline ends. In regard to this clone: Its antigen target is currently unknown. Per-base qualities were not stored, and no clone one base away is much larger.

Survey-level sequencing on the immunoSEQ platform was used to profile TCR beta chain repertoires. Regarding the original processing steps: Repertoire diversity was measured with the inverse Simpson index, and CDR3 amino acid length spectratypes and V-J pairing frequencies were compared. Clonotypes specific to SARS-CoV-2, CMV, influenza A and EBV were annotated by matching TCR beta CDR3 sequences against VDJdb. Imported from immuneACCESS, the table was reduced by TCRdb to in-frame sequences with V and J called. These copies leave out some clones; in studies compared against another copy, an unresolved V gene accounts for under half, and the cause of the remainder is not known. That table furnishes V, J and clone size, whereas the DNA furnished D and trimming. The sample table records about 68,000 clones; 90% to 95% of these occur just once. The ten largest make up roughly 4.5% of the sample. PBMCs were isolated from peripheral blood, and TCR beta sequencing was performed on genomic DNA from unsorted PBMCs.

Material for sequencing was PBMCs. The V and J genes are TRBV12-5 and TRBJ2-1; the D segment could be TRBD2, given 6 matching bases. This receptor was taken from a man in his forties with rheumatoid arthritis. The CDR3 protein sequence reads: CASGLDSGLARNEQFF. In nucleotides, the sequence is TGTGCTAGTGGTTTGGACAGCGGGCTAGCGAGAAATGAGCAGTTCTTC.